What follows are 9 T cell receptor beta chains derived from one specimen sequenced in a study of blood T cell repertoires in COVID-19. Repertoires were generated with immunoSEQ multiplex PCR, while TCRdb's copy carries only in-frame clones and drops some. The data contain over 200,000 clones, around 85% of them singletons. Sequenced sample: peripheral blood. Every receptor here comes from a human donor in a cohort sampled during active COVID-19.

V and J are TRBV2 and TRBJ1-1; D is unclear. From germline, CDR1 is SNHLY and CDR2 FYNNEI. The CDR3 runs to 14 residues. V lost 7 bases and J 1 base, leaving 13 bases between the germline ends. This CDR3 reads CASTRLPGNTEAFF. The DNA for the CDR3 is TGTGCCAGCACTCGCTTGCCGGGGAACACTGAAGCTTTCTTT.

This clone occurred a few times. The genes are TRBV5-6 and TRBJ1-2, with TRBD1 matching over 9 bases. V was clipped by 0 bases and J by 8 bases; unmatched bases: 5. Germline CDR1 reads SGHDT; CDR2 reads YYEEEE. CDR3 length: 14 amino acids. This chain's CDR3 is CASSLVQGAWGYTF. The CDR3 coding sequence is TGTGCCAGCAGCTTGGTACAGGGGGCTTGGGGCTACACCTTC.

V is TRBV3-1 (or the pseudogene TRBV3-2) and J is TRBJ2-7; D might be TRBD1 (5 bases). This CDR3 comprises 14 residues. CDR1 is LGHDT, CDR2 YNNKEL, per germline (reference sequence). Between the trimmed V and J ends, which lost 2 bases and 0 bases, there was a span of 8 bases. CDR3 in DNA: TGTGCCAGCAGCCAAACGACAGTCTCCTACGAGCAGTACTTC. Protein: CASSQTTVSYEQYF.

The chain's CDR3 is CASSQLARYQETQYF. CDR3 DNA sequence: TGTGCCAGCAGCCAACTAGCGAGGTACCAAGAGACCCAGTACTTC. The rearrangement links TRBV3-1 (or the pseudogene TRBV3-2) to TRBJ2-5, with a tentative D call TRBD2 (6 bases). In germline, CDR1 is LGHDT, CDR2 YNNKEL (reference sequence). This CDR3 contains 15 residues. V was clipped by 2 bases and J by 0 bases, with 10 bases between them.

This sequence joins TRBV5-5 and TRBJ1-5, with D hard to call. The CDR3 totals 15 residues. V was pared by 4 bases and J by 0 bases, with 11 bases between. Germline values: CDR1 SGHKS, CDR2 YYEKEE (reference sequence). CDR3 in amino acids: CASSRAGGSNQPQHF. CDR3 nucleotides: TGTGCCAGCAGCAGAGCGGGCGGTAGCAATCAGCCCCAGCATTTT.

The chain combines TRBV3-1 (or the pseudogene TRBV3-2) with TRBJ1-5; D gene uncertain. Germline V lookup: CDR1 LGHDT, CDR2 YNNKEL (reference sequence). This CDR3 has 12 amino acids. Trimming removed 5 bases at V and 8 bases at J, with 10 bases between. The CDR3 sequence: CASSYGREPQHF. In DNA, the CDR3 is TGTGCCAGCAGCTACGGTCGAGAGCCCCAGCATTTT.

In the case of this clone: The sample contains more than one DNA sequence encoding this CDR3. The chain is built from TRBV7-2 and TRBJ2-3, with 15 bases identical to TRBD2. J was trimmed by 6 bases and V by 5 bases; bases with no gene match: 6. The CDR3 totals 16 residues. The germline CDR1 and CDR2 sequences are SGHTA and FQGNSA. This CDR3 is CASSPGTSGRTDTQYF. The CDR3 bases are TGTGCCAGCAGCCCAGGGACTAGCGGGAGGACGGATACGCAGTATTTT. The full variable domain, with the rest looked up from reference TRBV7-2 and TRBJ2-3, is GAGVSQSPSNKVTEKGKDVELRCDPISGHTALYWYRQSLGQGLEFLIYFQGNSAPDKSGLPSDRFSAERTGGSVSTLTIQRTQQEDSAVYLCASSPGTSGRTDTQYFGPGTRLTVL.

The V and J genes are TRBV28 and TRBJ1-1, with D maybe TRBD1 (6 bases). This CDR3 contains 16 residues. Germline V CDR1 and CDR2: MDHEN, SYDVKM. The ends were cut back, 5 bases at V and 0 bases at J, with 16 bases in the middle. The CDR3 here is CASSPFDRLMNTEAFF. The CDR3 DNA reads TGTGCCAGCAGTCCATTCGACAGGCTAATGAACACTGAAGCTTTCTTT.

V usage is TRBV6-6 and J usage is TRBJ1-6; TRBD1 is a possible D gene (6 bases). Germline CDR1 MNHNY, CDR2 SVGAGI (reference sequence). Trimming took 3 bases from V and 6 from J, leaving 12 bases between them. The CDR3 runs 15 residues. CDR3 coding DNA: TGTGCCAGCAGTTATGCCGGACAGACTAATTCACCCCTCCACTTT. Encoded protein: CASSYAGQTNSPLHF.